Shown below are 12 T cell receptor beta chains from a single sample sequenced in a study of T cell clonality in common variable immunodeficiency. Profiling relied on immunoSEQ multiplex PCR, and the TCRdb table lists in-frame clones only, not all of them. The sample contains about 47,000 clones, none of them singletons. The sample consisted of peripheral blood mononuclear cells. The origin of the receptors is a person aged 18 to 70 in good health.

Note on this clone: The CDR3 is cut off 3 residues early in the read; its end comes from the germline J gene. V and J are TRBV13 and TRBJ1-2, with no clear D. The V and J ends lost 5 bases and 6 bases respectively, with 13 bases between them. This CDR3 is 13 amino acids long. Germline assignment: CDR1 PRHDT and CDR2 FYEKMQ (reference sequence). The CDR3 is CASSRLGANGYTF. CDR3 DNA, as far as it was read: TGTGCCAGCAGCCGCCTAGGCGCCAATGGC.

As for this clone: The CDR3 is cut off 3 residues early in the read; its end comes from the germline J gene. The V gene is TRBV30, the J gene TRBJ2-2, with D perhaps matching TRBD1 (5 bases). CDR3 length: 13 residues. Germline-derived CDR1 and CDR2 are GTSNPN and SVGIG (reference sequence). V was trimmed by 4 bases and J by 5 bases, leaving 11 bases between them. The sequenced part of the CDR3 DNA is TGTGCCTGGACCCAGGGAAGGACCGGGGAG. Protein: CAWTQGRTGE. The whole CDR3 region reads CAWTQGRTGELFF.

This clone was seen ten or more times. The read halts 3 residues ahead of the CDR3 end, with the missing end drawn from the germline J gene. The chain couples TRBV5-1 to TRBJ2-3; 8 bases map to TRBD1. The CDR3 covers 14 residues. Trimming cost V 2 bases and J 4 bases; bases outside gene matches: 3. The germline V gene has CDR1 SGHRS and CDR2 YFSETQ. The CDR3 loop reads CASSFTQGADTQYF. CDR3 DNA (partial): TGCGCCAGCAGCTTTACACAGGGGGCAGATACG.

This clone has ten or more counts. Read coverage stops 3 residues before the CDR3 terminus; the germline J gene supplies the remainder. The chain recombines TRBV18 with TRBJ2-7; 7 bases are a match to TRBD2. After removal of 3 bases from V and 6 bases from J, the junction contained 2 bases not matched to a gene. The CDR3 extends over 12 amino acids. Germline V lookup: CDR1 KGHSH, CDR2 LQKENI. Partial CDR3 DNA: TGTGCCAGCTCACCCACGGGGGGCGAG. This translates into CASSPTGGE. The complete CDR3 reads CASSPTGGEQYF.

This clone occurred many times. The sequenced fragment ends 3 residues before the CDR3 boundary, so the rest is inferred from the germline J gene. J is TRBJ2-3 and V is TRBV20-1, with 12 bases fitting TRBD2. Germline V gives CDR1 DFQATT, CDR2 SNEGSKA (reference sequence). CDR3 length: 16 amino acids. V shed 0 bases and J 4 bases; nucleotides not matched to a gene: 5. The CDR3 sequence: CSARDPTSGSPDTQYF. The CDR3 DNA, read in part, is TGCAGTGCTAGAGATCCGACTAGCGGGAGTCCAGATACG.

In this sample, this clone turned up many times. The CDR3 end is not reached by the read, which stops 3 residues before it; the germline J gene fills it in. The V and J genes are TRBV7-9 and TRBJ1-5; D gene ambiguous. This CDR3 is built from 15 residues. Germline loops: CDR1 SEHNR, CDR2 FQNEAQ (reference sequence). Trimming removed 3 bases at V and 2 bases at J, with 11 bases between. CDR3: CASSFSSSGNQPQHF. The part of the CDR3 DNA that was read is TGTGCCAGCAGCTTTAGCTCTAGCGGCAATCAGCCC.

This clone was picked up many times. The sequenced fragment ends 3 residues before the CDR3 boundary, so the rest is inferred from the germline J gene. The chain combines TRBV30 with TRBJ2-7; a possible D gene is TRBD1 (6 bases). V dropped 2 bases and J dropped 5 bases, with 10 bases sitting between them. The CDR3 has 12 residues. CDR1 is GTSNPN and CDR2 is SVGIG in the germline V gene (reference sequence). The sequenced CDR3 bases are TGTGCCTGGAGTTTCAGGGGTCACGAG. Protein sequence: CAWSFRGHE. The whole CDR3 is CAWSFRGHEQYF.

In the case of this clone: From the germline J gene comes the end of the CDR3, since the read stops 3 residues before it. J is TRBJ1-2 and V is TRBV7-2; TRBD1 matches 8 bases. Germline V lookup: CDR1 SGHTA, CDR2 FQGNSA. The CDR3 totals 14 residues. CDR3 bases read: TGTGCCAGCAGCCCGGACAGGGCGACCAATGAC. Translation gives CASSPDRATND. The CDR3 as a whole reads CASSPDRATNDYTF. The entire variable domain, with the rest obtained from reference TRBV7-2 and TRBJ1-2, is as follows: GAGVSQSPSNKVTEKGKDVELRCDPISGHTALYWYRQSLGQGLEFLIYFQGNSAPDKSGLPSDRFSAERTGGSVSTLTIQRTQQEDSAVYLCASSPDRATNDYTFGSGTRLTVV.

This clone was recorded at least ten times. Read sequence stops 3 residues before the CDR3 end, and the germline J gene provides the missing end. The chain employs TRBV14 and TRBJ1-2; D is perhaps TRBD1 (6 bases). Trimming left V 3 bases short and J 4 bases short, with 9 bases between. The CDR3 has 13 amino acids. The germline V gene encodes CDR1 SGHDN and CDR2 FVKESK. Incomplete CDR3 DNA: TGTGCCAGCAGCCATGACAGGTCCTATGGC. Protein product: CASSHDRSYG. The whole CDR3 protein is CASSHDRSYGYTF.

The sample holds many counts of this clone. From the germline J gene comes the end of the CDR3, since the read stops 3 residues before it. This rearrangement joins TRBV14 to TRBJ1-4; possibly TRBD1 for D (6 bases). V was pared by 2 bases and J by 6 bases, with 13 bases between. This CDR3 spans 15 amino acids. Germline V gene sequence: CDR1 SGHDN, CDR2 FVKESK. The sequenced CDR3 bases are TGTGCCAGCAGCCAATTTATGACAGGATATGAAAAA. It encodes CASSQFMTGYEK. The full CDR3 sequence reads CASSQFMTGYEKLFF.

The table lists this clone with many counts. The missing CDR3 end, 3 residues past where the read stops, is filled in from the germline J gene. This rearrangement joins TRBV5-6 to TRBJ2-4, with 8 nucleotides matching TRBD1. Trimming took 4 bases from V and 5 from J; bases not matched to a gene: 8. In germline, CDR1 is SGHDT, CDR2 YYEEEE. The CDR3 spans 15 residues. CDR3 sequence: CASSADRGLENIQYF. The DNA read from the CDR3 is TGTGCCAGCAGCGCCGACAGGGGCCTCGAAAACATT.

Incomplete CDR3 DNA: TGTGCCAGCAGTGAAGCCGGGGAGGGAGAGACG. It yields the protein CASSEAGEGET. The whole CDR3 protein is CASSEAGEGETQYF. J is TRBJ2-3 and V is TRBV6-1; 7 bases are a match to TRBD2. With the read ending 3 residues before the CDR3 end, the germline J gene is used to fill in that end. Germline CDR1 and CDR2: MNHNS and SASEGT. CDR3 length: 14 residues.